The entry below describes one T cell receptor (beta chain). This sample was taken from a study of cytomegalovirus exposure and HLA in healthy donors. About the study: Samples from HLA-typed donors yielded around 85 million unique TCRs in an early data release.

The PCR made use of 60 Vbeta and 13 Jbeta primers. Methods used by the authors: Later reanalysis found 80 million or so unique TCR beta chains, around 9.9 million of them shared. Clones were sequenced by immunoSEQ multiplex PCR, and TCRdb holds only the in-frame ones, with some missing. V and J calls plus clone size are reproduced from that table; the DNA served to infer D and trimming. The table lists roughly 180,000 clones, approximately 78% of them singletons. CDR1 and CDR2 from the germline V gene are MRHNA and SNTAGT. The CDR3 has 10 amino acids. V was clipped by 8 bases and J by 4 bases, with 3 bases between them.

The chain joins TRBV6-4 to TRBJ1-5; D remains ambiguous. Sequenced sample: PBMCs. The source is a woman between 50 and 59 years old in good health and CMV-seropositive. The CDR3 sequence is CASLNQPQHF. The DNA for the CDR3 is TGTGCCAGCCTTAATCAGCCCCAGCATTTT.